This T cell receptor (beta chain) was sequenced for a study of blood T cell repertoires in COVID-19. Study information: Sites in the United States, Italy and Spain provided acute and convalescent COVID-19 samples. T cells, B-cell-depleted T cells, or PBMCs provided the cDNA or gDNA that served as material.

Under the authors' procedure: Counts of nucleated cells, estimated from reference gene primer amplification, were obtained. Clones were sequenced by immunoSEQ multiplex PCR, and TCRdb holds only the in-frame ones, with some missing. From that table come the V and J calls and clone size; the DNA was used to work out D and trimming. Here the sample spans about 47,000 clones, around 90% being singletons. The V gene's germline CDR1 is LNHDA and CDR2 SQIVND (reference sequence). The CDR3 has 15 residues. Germline trimming cut 4 bases from V and 2 bases from J; bases unmatched to any gene: 4. Sequenced: peripheral blood. This receptor was identified in a man aged 50 to 60 with active COVID-19. The gene calls are TRBV19 and TRBJ2-1; TRBD1 matches at 8 bases. CDR3 in DNA: TGTGCCAGTAGTACCGACAGGGGCACCTACAATGAGCAGTTCTTC. Translated: CASSTDRGTYNEQFF.